This T cell receptor beta chain was recorded in a study of CD4 T cells in relation to SARS-CoV-2 and coronaviruses. Notes on the study in general: No crossreactivity against non-spike viral proteins was tested here.

Only in-frame clones appear in the TCRdb table, and some are missing; sequencing was by immunoSEQ multiplex PCR. The sample has 35,000 to 40,000 clones, 60% to 80% seen once; the top ten hold just over 20%. The V gene's germline CDR1 is MGHRA and CDR2 YSYEKL. The trim removed 5 bases at V and 4 bases at J, leaving 7 bases unmatched. This CDR3 spans 16 amino acids. For this clone: Its cognate antigen is unknown.

The material sequenced was memory CD4+ T cells from PBMCs, cultured in vitro. The chain recombines TRBV4-1 with TRBJ2-4; the match to TRBD2 covers 11 bases. The sequence was obtained from an adult with COVID-19. Written as DNA, the CDR3 is TGCGCCAGCAGCTCACCGACTAGCGGGAAAAAAAACATTCAGTACTTC. Protein product: CASSSPTSGKKNIQYF.